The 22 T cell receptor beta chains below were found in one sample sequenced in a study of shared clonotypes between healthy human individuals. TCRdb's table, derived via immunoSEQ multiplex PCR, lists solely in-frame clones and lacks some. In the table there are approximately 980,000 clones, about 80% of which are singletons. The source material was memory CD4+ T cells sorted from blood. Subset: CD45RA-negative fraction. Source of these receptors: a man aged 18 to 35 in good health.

The CDR3 sequence: CASTRQPDYNEQFF. DNA for the CDR3: TGTGCCAGCACCCGACAGCCGGATTACAATGAGCAGTTCTTC. This chain joins TRBV6-5 and TRBJ2-1; perhaps TRBD1 as D (5 bases). CDR1 and CDR2 from the germline V gene are MNHEY and SVGAGI. The CDR3 length is 14 residues. The ends were cut back, 7 bases at V and 4 bases at J, with 14 bases in the middle.

The CDR3 loop is CASRSGTGGLGTGELFF. CDR3 nucleotide sequence: TGCGCCAGCAGATCCGGGACAGGGGGCCTTGGAACCGGGGAGCTGTTTTTT. The V gene is TRBV4-1, the J gene TRBJ2-2; 12 bases agree with TRBD1. Looked up from germline, CDR1 is MGHRA and CDR2 is YSYEKL. The CDR3 extends over 17 amino acids. V shed 6 bases and J 5 bases; nucleotides not matched to a gene: 10.

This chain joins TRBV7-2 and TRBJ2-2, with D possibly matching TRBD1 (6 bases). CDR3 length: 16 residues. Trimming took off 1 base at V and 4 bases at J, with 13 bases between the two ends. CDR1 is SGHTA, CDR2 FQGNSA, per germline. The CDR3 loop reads CASSLGPGDLTGELFF. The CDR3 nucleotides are TGTGCCAGCAGCTTAGGCCCAGGGGACCTCACCGGGGAGCTGTTTTTT.

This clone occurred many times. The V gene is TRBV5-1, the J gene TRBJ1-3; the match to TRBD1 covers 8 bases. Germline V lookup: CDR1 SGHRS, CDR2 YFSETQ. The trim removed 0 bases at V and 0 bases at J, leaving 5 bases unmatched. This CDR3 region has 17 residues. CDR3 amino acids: CASSLGAGGNSGNTIYF. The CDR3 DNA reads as TGCGCCAGCAGCTTGGGGGCAGGGGGCAACTCTGGAAACACCATATATTTT.

This chain's CDR3 is CSVETDSSNYGYTF. DNA of the CDR3: TGCAGCGTTGAAACAGACAGTTCTAACTATGGCTACACCTTC. The rearrangement uses TRBV29-1 and TRBJ1-2; a weak D match, TRBD1 (5 bases). The germline V gene encodes CDR1 SQVTM and CDR2 ANQGSEA. The ends were cut back, 2 bases at V and 0 bases at J, with 10 bases in the middle. The CDR3 loop spans 14 amino acids.

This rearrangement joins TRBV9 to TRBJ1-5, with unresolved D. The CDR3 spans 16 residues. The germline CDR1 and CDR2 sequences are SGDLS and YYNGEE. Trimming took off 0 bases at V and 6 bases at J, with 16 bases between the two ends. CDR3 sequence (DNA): TGTGCCAGCAGCGTAGCGGGCAAGTCACAGAGTCAGCCCCAGCATTTT. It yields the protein CASSVAGKSQSQPQHF.

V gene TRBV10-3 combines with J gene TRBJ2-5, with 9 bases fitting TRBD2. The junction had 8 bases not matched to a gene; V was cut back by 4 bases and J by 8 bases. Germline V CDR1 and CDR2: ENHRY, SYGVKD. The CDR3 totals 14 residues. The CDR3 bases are TGTGCCATCAGTGCGGCTAGCGGGATTGGTACCCAGTACTTC. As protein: CAISAASGIGTQYF.

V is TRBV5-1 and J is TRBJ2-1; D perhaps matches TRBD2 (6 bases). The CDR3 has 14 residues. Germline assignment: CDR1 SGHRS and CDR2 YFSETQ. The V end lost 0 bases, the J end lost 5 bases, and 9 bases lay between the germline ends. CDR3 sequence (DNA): TGCGCCAGCAGCTTGGCGGGACTGAACAATGAGCAGTTCTTC. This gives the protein CASSLAGLNNEQFF.

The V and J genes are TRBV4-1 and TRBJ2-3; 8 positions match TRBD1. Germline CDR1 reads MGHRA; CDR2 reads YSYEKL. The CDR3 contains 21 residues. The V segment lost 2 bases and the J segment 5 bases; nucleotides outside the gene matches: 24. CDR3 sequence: CASSQLGREPDRATRGDTQYF. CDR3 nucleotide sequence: TGCGCCAGCAGCCAACTGGGGCGCGAGCCGGACAGGGCCACTAGGGGAGATACGCAGTATTTT.

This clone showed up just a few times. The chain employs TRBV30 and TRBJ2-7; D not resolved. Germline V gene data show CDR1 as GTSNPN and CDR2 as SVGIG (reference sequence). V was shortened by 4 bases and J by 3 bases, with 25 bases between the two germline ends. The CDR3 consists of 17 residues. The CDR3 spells CAWKRPIADYHNYEQYF. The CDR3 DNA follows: TGTGCCTGGAAAAGGCCGATCGCCGATTACCATAACTACGAGCAGTACTTC.

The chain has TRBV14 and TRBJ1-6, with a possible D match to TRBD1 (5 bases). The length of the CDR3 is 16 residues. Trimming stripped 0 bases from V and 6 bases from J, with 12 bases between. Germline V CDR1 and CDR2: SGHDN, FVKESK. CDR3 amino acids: CASSQDGGARNSPLHF. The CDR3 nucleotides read TGTGCCAGCAGCCAAGATGGCGGGGCCCGTAATTCACCCCTCCACTTT.

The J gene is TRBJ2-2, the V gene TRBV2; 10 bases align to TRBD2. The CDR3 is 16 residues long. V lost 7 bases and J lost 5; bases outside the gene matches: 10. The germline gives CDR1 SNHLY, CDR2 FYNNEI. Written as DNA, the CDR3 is TGTGCCAGCAACCCTTCAGCGGGGGGGCTTACCGGGGAGCTGTTTTTT. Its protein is CASNPSAGGLTGELFF.

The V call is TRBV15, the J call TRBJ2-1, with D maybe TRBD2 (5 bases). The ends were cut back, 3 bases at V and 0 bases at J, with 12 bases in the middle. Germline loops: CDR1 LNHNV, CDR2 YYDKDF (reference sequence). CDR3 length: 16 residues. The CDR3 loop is CATSSSSGSSYNEQFF. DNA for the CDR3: TGTGCCACCAGCAGCTCAAGCGGAAGCTCCTACAATGAGCAGTTCTTC.

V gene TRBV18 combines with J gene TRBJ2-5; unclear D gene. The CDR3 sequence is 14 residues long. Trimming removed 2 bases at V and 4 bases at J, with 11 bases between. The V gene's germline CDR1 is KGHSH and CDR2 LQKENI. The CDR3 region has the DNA TGTGCCAGCTCACCATTGAACATTGGAGAGACCCAGTACTTC. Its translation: CASSPLNIGETQYF. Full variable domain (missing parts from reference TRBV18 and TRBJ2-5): NAGVMQNPRHLVRRRGQEARLRCSPMKGHSHVYWYRQLPEEGLKFMVYLQKENIIDESGMPKERFSAEFPKEGPSILRIQQVVRGDSAAYFCASSPLNIGETQYFGPGTRLLVL.

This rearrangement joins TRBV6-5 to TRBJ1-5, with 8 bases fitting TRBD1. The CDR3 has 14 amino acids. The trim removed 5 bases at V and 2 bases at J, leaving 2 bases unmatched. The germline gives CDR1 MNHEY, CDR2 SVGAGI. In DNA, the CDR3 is TGTGCCAGCAGTACGACAGGGGGCAATCAGCCCCAGCATTTT. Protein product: CASSTTGGNQPQHF.

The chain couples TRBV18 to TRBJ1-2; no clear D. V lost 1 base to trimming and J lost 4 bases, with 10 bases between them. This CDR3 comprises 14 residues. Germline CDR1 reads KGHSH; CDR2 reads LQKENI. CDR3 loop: CASSPRVEIYGYTF. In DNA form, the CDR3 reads TGTGCCAGCTCACCACGGGTTGAGATCTATGGCTACACCTTC.

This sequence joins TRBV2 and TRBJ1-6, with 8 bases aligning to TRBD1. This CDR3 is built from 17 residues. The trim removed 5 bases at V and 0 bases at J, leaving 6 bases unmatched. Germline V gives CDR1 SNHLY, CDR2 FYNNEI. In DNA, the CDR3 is TGTGCCAGCAGTCTTCGGACAGGGAGCTCCTATAATTCACCCCTCCACTTT. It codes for CASSLRTGSSYNSPLHF.

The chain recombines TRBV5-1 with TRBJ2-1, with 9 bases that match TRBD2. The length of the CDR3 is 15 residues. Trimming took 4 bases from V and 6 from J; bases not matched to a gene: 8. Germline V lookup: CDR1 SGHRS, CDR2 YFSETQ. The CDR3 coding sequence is TGCGCCAGCAGCGGGAGCGGGGGGAACGTCAATGAGCAGTTCTTC. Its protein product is CASSGSGGNVNEQFF.

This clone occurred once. Here the CDR3 DNA reads TGTGCCAGCAGCTTAGGAGCAGGGGGCATGGGTGAGCAGTTCTTC. Translated: CASSLGAGGMGEQFF. This sequence joins TRBV7-2 and TRBJ2-1; 8 nucleotides agree with TRBD1. The CDR3 totals 15 residues. The germline V gene has CDR1 SGHTA and CDR2 FQGNSA. The trim removed 1 base at V and 9 bases at J, leaving 8 bases unmatched.

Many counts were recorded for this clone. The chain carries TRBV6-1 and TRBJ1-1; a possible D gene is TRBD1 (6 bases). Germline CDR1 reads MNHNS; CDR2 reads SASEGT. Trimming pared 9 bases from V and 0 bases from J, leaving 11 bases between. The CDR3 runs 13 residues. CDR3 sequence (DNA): TGTGCCAGTCGGGACACCCTGAACACTGAAGCTTTCTTT. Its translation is CASRDTLNTEAFF.

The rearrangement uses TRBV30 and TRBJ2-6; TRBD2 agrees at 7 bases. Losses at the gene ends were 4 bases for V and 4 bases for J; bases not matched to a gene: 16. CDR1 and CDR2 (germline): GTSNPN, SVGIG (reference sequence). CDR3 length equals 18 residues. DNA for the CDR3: TGTGCCTGGACCCCCCGGGGGGTATTGTCAGGGGGGGCCAACGTCCTGACTTTC. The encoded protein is CAWTPRGVLSGGANVLTF.

The CDR3 reads CASSLDGGVGYGYTF. CDR3 sequence (DNA): TGCGCCAGCAGCTTGGATGGGGGTGTGGGCTATGGCTACACCTTC. This chain joins TRBV5-1 and TRBJ1-2; D is possibly TRBD1 (5 bases). Germline assignment: CDR1 SGHRS and CDR2 YFSETQ. The CDR3 runs 15 residues. V was pared by 0 bases and J by 4 bases, with 13 bases between.